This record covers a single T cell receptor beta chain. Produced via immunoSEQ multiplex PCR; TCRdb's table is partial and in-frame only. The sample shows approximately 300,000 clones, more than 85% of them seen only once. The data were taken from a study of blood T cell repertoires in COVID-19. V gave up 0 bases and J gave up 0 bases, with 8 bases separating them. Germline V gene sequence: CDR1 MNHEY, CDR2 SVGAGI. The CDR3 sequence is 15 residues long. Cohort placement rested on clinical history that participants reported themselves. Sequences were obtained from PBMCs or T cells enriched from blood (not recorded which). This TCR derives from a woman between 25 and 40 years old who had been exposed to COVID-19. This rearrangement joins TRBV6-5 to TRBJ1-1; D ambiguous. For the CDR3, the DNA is TGTGCCAGCAGTTACTCGAGGCACATGAACACTGAAGCTTTCTTT. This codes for CASSYSRHMNTEAFF.